The rows below give T cell receptor beta chains drawn from one sample of a study of blood T cell repertoires in COVID-19. Assay used: immunoSEQ multiplex PCR; TCRdb lists only in-frame clones, some missing. In the table there are roughly 200,000 clones, about 85% of which are singletons. Sequenced input: peripheral blood. The receptors here all came from an elderly woman with acute or convalescent COVID-19. Both conserved end residues are part of each CDR3. D genes are given only for firm matches. Expanded clones get a size class; other rows say once, few or many, or leave the size out.

>few|TRBV19|TRBJ2-1|TRBD2
TGTGCCAGTAGTATTACTAGCGGGGTACCCTCCTACAATGAGCAGTTCTTC
CASSITSGVPSYNEQFF
>.|TRBV3-1/TRBV3-2|TRBJ2-5|.
TGTGCCAGCAGCCAAGAGATAGCGCGCCAAGAGACCCAGTACTTC
CASSQEIARQETQYF
>.|TRBV27|TRBJ2-1|TRBD1
TGTGCCAGCAGTTTGCCAGGGGGATACAATGAGCAGTTCTTC
CASSLPGGYNEQFF
>.|TRBV6-5|TRBJ2-5|TRBD2
TGTGCCAGCAGTTACTCGGGACTAGACCAAGAGACCCAGTACTTC
CASSYSGLDQETQYF
>.|TRBV7-2|TRBJ2-1|TRBD2
TGTGCCAGCAGATATACCGGGACTAGCGGTACTAATGAGCAGTTCTTC
CASRYTGTSGTNEQFF
>.|TRBV18|TRBJ1-5|.
TGTGCCAGCTCCCCGGGGGGGCCCCAGCCCCAGCATTTT
CASSPGGPQPQHF
>.|TRBV6-6|TRBJ1-5|.
TGTGCCAGCAGTCGTGACAGTCACAAGAATCCTTTTTCACGCAATCAGCCCCAGCATTTT
CASSRDSHKNPFSRNQPQHF
>once|TRBV6-5|TRBJ2-1|TRBD2
TGTGCCAGCAGGGGGGGACTAGGCAATGAGCAGTTCTTC
CASRGGLGNEQFF
>.|TRBV6-8|TRBJ2-7|TRBD1
TGTGCCAGCAGTGCGGACAGGGGCAGGTACGAGCAGTACTTC
CASSADRGRYEQYF
>few|TRBV7-8|TRBJ2-6|.
TGTGCCAGCAGCCAAGCGTCCTTTGCTCCGGGTGCCCTCTCTGGGGCCAACGTCCTGACTTTC
CASSQASFAPGALSGANVLTF
>few|TRBV6-2/TRBV6-3|TRBJ1-1|.
TGTGCCAGCAGTTCGACGGAGAGGCCTGAAGCTTTCTTT
CASSSTERPEAFF
>.|TRBV4-3|TRBJ2-7|.
TGCGCCAGCAGCCCAAATCTGAGACTAGAGTTTCACGAGCAGTACTTC
CASSPNLRLEFHEQYF
>.|TRBV7-6|TRBJ2-4|TRBD2
TGTGCCAGCAGCCCGACCCCGGGACTAGGAGGGGAGTCCAAAAACATTCAGTACTTC
CASSPTPGLGGESKNIQYF
>.|TRBV24-1|TRBJ2-1|.
TGTGCCACCAGTGATTTTGGAGGGATGGGGCAGTTCTTC
CATSDFGGMGQFF
>.|TRBV30|TRBJ1-1|.
TGTGCCTGGACCCTCGCCAGGGGAGGGACTGAAGCTTTCTTT
CAWTLARGGTEAFF
>.|TRBV19|TRBJ1-1|.
TGTGCCAGTAGGCCGGCAGGGAACACTGAAGCTTTCTTT
CASRPAGNTEAFF
>.|TRBV11-2|TRBJ1-5|.
TGTGCCAGCAGCTTAGCGGGGGGAAGGCAGCCCCAGCATTTT
CASSLAGGRQPQHF
>.|TRBV9|TRBJ1-3|TRBD1
TGTGCCAGCAGCTTCTGGGACAGAAAAGGCTCTGGAAACACCATATATTTT
CASSFWDRKGSGNTIYF
>.|TRBV11-3|TRBJ2-3|TRBD2
TGTGCCAGCAGCTTGGGACTAGCGGCCCATAGTACGCAGTATTTT
CASSLGLAAHSTQYF
>.|TRBV7-2|TRBJ1-1|TRBD1
TGTGCCAGCAGGGATACCGGGACAGGGAGGTCTGAAGCTTTCTTT
CASRDTGTGRSEAFF
>.|TRBV2|TRBJ2-3|.
TGTGCCAGTCGCTTAGCGGAGGGAGATACGCAGTATTTT
CASRLAEGDTQYF
>.|TRBV7-2|TRBJ1-3|.
TGTGCCAGCAGCTTAGAGGGGGTTTGGGACACCATATATTTT
CASSLEGVWDTIYF
>once|TRBV6-5|TRBJ1-4|.
TGTGCCAGCAGTTACTCGTTCAGGTCCGGGGGGGAAAAACTGTTTTTT
CASSYSFRSGGEKLFF
>.|TRBV9|TRBJ1-4|.
TGTGCCAGCAGCGCCAGGCCGAATGAAAAACTGTTTTTT
CASSARPNEKLFF
>.|TRBV19|TRBJ1-4|.
TGTGCCAGTACCCCTGGGGGGGCGCATGAAAAACTGTTTTTT
CASTPGGAHEKLFF
>.|TRBV5-1|TRBJ1-5|.
TGCGCCAGCAGTACAGGAGACAATCAGCCCCAGCATTTT
CASSTGDNQPQHF
>.|TRBV11-2|TRBJ1-5|.
TGTGCCAGCAGCTTAGGGCCGCAGGGCCATCAGCCCCAGCATTTT
CASSLGPQGHQPQHF
>.|TRBV11-2|TRBJ2-7|.
TGTGCCAGCAGGAATAGCGGTTCCTACGAGCAGTACTTC
CASRNSGSYEQYF
>.|TRBV6-5|TRBJ1-1|.
TGTGCCAGCAGTTACCGGGGGTGGGGCACTGAAGCTTTCTTT
CASSYRGWGTEAFF
>.|TRBV7-7|TRBJ1-1|TRBD1
TGTGCTAGCAGCCTGGACAGGGGCGCTGAAGCTTTCTTT
CASSLDRGAEAFF
>.|TRBV5-1|TRBJ1-6|TRBD1
TGCGCCAGCAGCTTGGGACAGGGGGCTAACGGATATAATTCACCCCTCCACTTT
CASSLGQGANGYNSPLHF